This TCR beta chain was sequenced for a study of T cell responses to AZD1222 COVID-19 vaccine. Broader study findings: The peak T cell response came first, and repertoires were sampled only after it. Clonal diversity may have been underestimated, and the donors were mostly white British, with more females than males. Seropositive status at baseline applied to only 6 or 7 AZD1222 recipients.

Only in-frame clones appear in the TCRdb table, and some are missing; sequencing was by immunoSEQ multiplex PCR. This table has 90,000 to 150,000 clones, about 88% appearing once. The V and J ends lost 5 bases and 9 bases, in that order; junction bases with no gene match: 8. Germline V gene sequence: CDR1 PRHDT, CDR2 FYEKMQ (reference sequence). The CDR3 is made up of 14 amino acids. A single count supports this clone. The antigen is unknown. This rearrangement joins TRBV13 to TRBJ2-7; TRBD2 matches at 12 bases. The TCR comes from an adult in good health. The sequencing here drew on peripheral blood, taken on day 0 of AZD1222 vaccination. The CDR3 sequence is CASSPEGLAGSQYF. For the CDR3, the DNA is TGTGCCAGCAGCCCGGAGGGACTAGCGGGCTCGCAGTACTTC. Together with reference TRBV13 and TRBJ2-7, the CDR3 gives the full variable domain: AAGVIQSPRHLIKEKRETATLKCYPIPRHDTVYWYQQGPGQDPQFLISFYEKMQSDKGSIPDRFSAQQFSDYHSELNMSSLELGDSALYFCASSPEGLAGSQYFGPGTRLTVT.